Below, 24 T cell receptor beta chains from the same sample are listed, as sequenced in a study of blood T cell repertoires in COVID-19. This table comes from immunoSEQ multiplex PCR, and its TCRdb copy is limited to in-frame clones, with some not included. The table includes 45,000 to 70,000 clones, around 84% detected once. What was sequenced was peripheral blood. The receptors here all came from a man in his 60s with acute or convalescent COVID-19.

The chain combines TRBV7-2 with TRBJ1-5; TRBD1 matches at 7 bases. The CDR3 length is 15 residues. The junction had 8 bases not matched to a gene; V was cut back by 5 bases and J by 4 bases. Germline-derived CDR1 and CDR2 are SGHTA and FQGNSA. The CDR3 DNA reads as TGTGCCAGCAGCATAAACAGGGGACGGAATCAGCCCCAGCATTTT. Amino acid sequence: CASSINRGRNQPQHF.

In its sample, this clone was seen once. CDR3 bases: TGTGCCAGCAGCTTAGAGGGTACCCGGGGTGGAAACACCATATATTTT. Translating gives CASSLEGTRGGNTIYF. The chain has TRBV7-2 and TRBJ1-3; D remains unclear. Germline CDR1 and CDR2: SGHTA and FQGNSA. Trimming shortened V by 1 base and J by 3 bases, and 13 bases separated the two germline ends. The CDR3 runs to 16 residues.

V gene TRBV19 combines with J gene TRBJ2-1; D might be TRBD1 (5 bases). Trimming left V 5 bases short and J 8 bases short, with 19 bases between. The CDR3 extends over 15 amino acids. Germline values: CDR1 LNHDA, CDR2 SQIVND (reference sequence). CDR3 sequence reads: CASSEPGSPGDEQFF. For the CDR3, the DNA is TGTGCCAGTAGTGAGCCAGGGTCCCCTGGGGATGAGCAGTTCTTC.

The chain recombines TRBV5-1 with TRBJ1-1; TRBD1 aligns across 7 bases. The CDR3 has 14 residues. V dropped 0 bases and J dropped 5; count of bases not matched to a gene: 4. The germline V gene has CDR1 SGHRS and CDR2 YFSETQ. CDR3 residues: CASSLAVRGTEAFF. In DNA, the CDR3 is TGCGCCAGCAGCTTGGCCGTCAGGGGGACTGAAGCTTTCTTT.

The chain joins TRBV6-5 to TRBJ2-2; the match to TRBD1 covers 8 bases. The CDR3 has 15 residues. Germline V lookup: CDR1 MNHEY, CDR2 SVGAGI. The V and J ends lost 2 bases and 4 bases, in that order; junction bases with no gene match: 3. Here the CDR3 reads CASSYNDRGTGELFF. CDR3 DNA sequence: TGTGCCAGCAGTTACAATGACAGGGGCACCGGGGAGCTGTTTTTT.

This chain links TRBV7-3 with TRBJ2-4, with 10 bases fitting TRBD1. The CDR3 totals 17 residues. The trim removed 0 bases at V and 0 bases at J, leaving 2 bases unmatched. Per germline, CDR1 SGHTA and CDR2 FQGTGA. In DNA form, the CDR3 reads TGTGCCAGCAGCTTAACAGGACAGGGGGAAGCCAAAAACATTCAGTACTTC. As protein: CASSLTGQGEAKNIQYF.

A single count supports this clone. V and J are TRBV6-5 and TRBJ2-1; TRBD2 agrees at 10 bases. The V gene end was trimmed by 0 bases and the J gene end by 9 bases; junction bases not matched to a gene: 8. This CDR3 is built from 16 residues. The germline V gene has CDR1 MNHEY and CDR2 SVGAGI. The CDR3 DNA reads TGTGCCAGCAGTTACTCTAAGCTAGCGGGGGTTCTTGAGCAGTTCTTC. It specifies CASSYSKLAGVLEQFF.

The J gene is TRBJ1-1, the V gene TRBV13; D unclear. Trimming stripped 4 bases from V and 0 bases from J, with 9 bases between. CDR1 PRHDT and CDR2 FYEKMQ come from the germline V gene (reference sequence). The CDR3 contains 14 residues. The CDR3 here is CASSSLQLNTEAFF. Here the CDR3 DNA reads TGTGCCAGCAGCTCCCTCCAGTTGAACACTGAAGCTTTCTTT.

The rearrangement links TRBV6-6 to TRBJ2-2; TRBD2 aligns across 13 bases. J lost 6 bases, V lost 7 bases, and 8 bases had no gene match. The CDR3 length is 16 residues. From germline, CDR1 is MNHNY and CDR2 SVGAGI (reference sequence). The CDR3 region has the DNA TGTGCCAGCACCCTACCGGGACTAGCGGGGCCCGGGGAGCTGTTTTTT. Its translation: CASTLPGLAGPGELFF.

V is TRBV7-3 and J is TRBJ2-2; 7 bases are shared with TRBD2. Germline CDR1 and CDR2: SGHTA and FQGTGA. The trim removed 3 bases at V and 7 bases at J, leaving 5 bases unmatched. The CDR3 runs to 14 residues. CDR3 residues: CASSFGLDSGELFF. DNA of the CDR3: TGTGCCAGCAGCTTCGGACTAGACAGCGGGGAGCTGTTTTTT.

The J gene is TRBJ2-5, the V gene TRBV28, with TRBD2 identical over 11 bases. The CDR3 totals 14 residues. From germline, CDR1 is MDHEN and CDR2 SYDVKM. V was pared by 4 bases and J by 10 bases, with 8 bases of the junction left unmatched. As DNA, the CDR3 is TGTGCCAGCAGTTCTAGCGGGGGGTTAATACGCCAGTACTTC. It codes for CASSSSGGLIRQYF.

The chain is built from TRBV6-5 and TRBJ2-1, with D perhaps TRBD1 (7 bases). The CDR3 runs to 15 residues. Germline V gene data show CDR1 as MNHEY and CDR2 as SVGAGI. The germline V and J ends were trimmed by 10 bases and 6 bases, with 22 bases remaining between them. The CDR3 region is CATDRRGPRGNEQFF. The CDR3 DNA reads as TGTGCCACCGACAGGAGGGGGCCCAGGGGCAATGAGCAGTTCTTC.

This clone showed up just once. The J gene is TRBJ2-5, the V gene TRBV5-1; possible D gene TRBD2, 6 bases. CDR3 size: 14 residues. The V gene's germline CDR1 is SGHRS and CDR2 YFSETQ. V lost 5 bases and J lost 1, with 12 bases in between. This chain's CDR3 is CASSGGRSQETQYF. CDR3 nucleotide sequence: TGCGCCAGCAGTGGGGGGAGGTCCCAAGAGACCCAGTACTTC.

This rearrangement joins TRBV4-1 to TRBJ1-2; 8 nucleotides line up with TRBD1. CDR1 MGHRA and CDR2 YSYEKL come from the germline V gene. The CDR3 covers 19 residues. J was trimmed by 4 bases and V by 0 bases; bases with no gene match: 16. The CDR3 here is CASSQDRGRAPDRVYGYTF. DNA for the CDR3: TGCGCCAGCAGCCAAGATAGAGGCCGGGCCCCGGACAGGGTCTATGGCTACACCTTC.

In nucleotides, the CDR3 is TGTGCCAGCTCACCACGGCAGGGTAAAGATACGCAGTATTTT. Encoded protein: CASSPRQGKDTQYF. The chain joins TRBV18 to TRBJ2-3; D is possibly TRBD1 (5 bases). Germline V gene lookup returns CDR1 KGHSH and CDR2 LQKENI. The CDR3 is made up of 14 amino acids. V lost 1 base to trimming and J lost 5 bases, with 10 bases between them.

The rearrangement joins TRBV24-1 to TRBJ2-1; 10 nucleotides align to TRBD2. With 6 bases clipped from V and 4 bases from J, the junction kept 5 bases outside the gene matches. In germline, CDR1 is KGHDR, CDR2 SFDVKD. The CDR3 has 15 amino acids. The CDR3 region is CATSYSGGPYNEQFF. As DNA, the CDR3 is TGTGCCACCAGTTATAGCGGGGGGCCTTACAATGAGCAGTTCTTC.

The sample holds a few counts of this clone. The chain uses TRBV6-5 and TRBJ2-7; possible D gene TRBD2, 6 bases. The germline V gene encodes CDR1 MNHEY and CDR2 SVGAGI. The CDR3 is 12 residues long. V shed 6 bases and J shed 6 bases, with 12 bases lying between them. The CDR3 loop is CASSSLASEQYF. DNA for the CDR3: TGTGCCAGCAGCTCACTAGCCTCCGAGCAGTACTTC.

This clone turned up a few times. V usage is TRBV27 and J usage is TRBJ2-2; D may be TRBD1 (5 bases). CDR3 length: 17 amino acids. Germline assignment: CDR1 MNHEY and CDR2 SMNVEV (reference sequence). With 2 bases removed from V and 0 bases from J, the gap between germline ends came to 13 bases. The CDR3, as DNA: TGTGCCAGCAGTTTACCAGGGCTCGCTGCGAACACCGGGGAGCTGTTTTTT. It yields the protein CASSLPGLAANTGELFF.

This chain uses TRBV19 with TRBJ2-5, with 10 bases matching TRBD2. The V and J ends lost 4 bases and 5 bases, in that order; junction bases with no gene match: 13. From germline, CDR1 is LNHDA and CDR2 SQIVND (reference sequence). The CDR3 spans 17 residues. In DNA, the CDR3 is TGTGCCAGTAGTAGGGCCTCAGGAGCGGGGGGGCTGGAGACCCAGTACTTC. Its translation: CASSRASGAGGLETQYF.

The chain has TRBV11-2 and TRBJ2-1; 7 nucleotides match TRBD2. V lost 5 bases to trimming and J lost 3 bases; unmatched junction nucleotides: 7. Germline lookup yields CDR1 SGHAT and CDR2 FQNNGV. The CDR3 length is 15 residues. The CDR3 DNA is TGTGCCAGCAGCCTAGGGGCTAGCGGCTACAATGAGCAGTTCTTC. Residues: CASSLGASGYNEQFF.

This chain joins TRBV15 and TRBJ1-4; possible D gene TRBD1, 6 bases. The germline V gene encodes CDR1 LNHNV and CDR2 YYDKDF (reference sequence). The CDR3 has 15 amino acids. The V end was cut by 0 bases, the J end by 7 bases, with 12 bases between. The DNA for the CDR3 is TGTGCCACCAGCAGAGATCGGGGGGCGGTTGAAAAACTGTTTTTT. This sequence encodes CATSRDRGAVEKLFF. The entire variable domain, with the rest obtained from reference TRBV15 and TRBJ1-4, is as follows: DAMVIQNPRYQVTQFGKPVTLSCSQTLNHNVMYWYQQKSSQAPKLLFHYYDKDFNNEADTPDNFQSRRPNTSFCFLDIRSPGLGDTAMYLCATSRDRGAVEKLFFGSGTQLSVL.

This clone was seen a single time. CDR3 amino acids: CASSEGGQSGETQYF. DNA for the CDR3: TGTGCCAGCAGTGAAGGGGGGCAGTCGGGAGAGACCCAGTACTTC. The genes are TRBV2 and TRBJ2-5; possible D gene TRBD1, 6 bases. This CDR3 is 15 amino acids long. Germline-derived CDR1 and CDR2 are SNHLY and FYNNEI. Trimming pared 1 base from V and 4 bases from J, leaving 13 bases between. Variable domain in full (rest from reference TRBV2 and TRBJ2-5): EPEVTQTPSHQVTQMGQEVILRCVPISNHLYFYWYRQILGQKVEFLVSFYNNEISEKSEIFDDQFSVERPDGSNFTLKIRSTKLEDSAMYFCASSEGGQSGETQYFGPGTRLLVL.

This chain links TRBV4-1 with TRBJ1-4; D ambiguous. V lost 1 base and J lost 6, with 9 bases in between. This CDR3 region has 14 residues. Germline V gives CDR1 MGHRA, CDR2 YSYEKL. In nucleotides, the CDR3 is TGCGCCAGCAGCCAAGGGAGGTTTGATGAAAAACTGTTTTTT. It yields the protein CASSQGRFDEKLFF.

This chain links TRBV7-3 with TRBJ2-3; maybe TRBD2 (7 bases). The V and J ends lost 2 bases and 4 bases respectively, with 10 bases between them. In germline, CDR1 is SGHTA, CDR2 FQGTGA. The CDR3 covers 14 residues. The CDR3 reads CASSLGGASDTQYF. The DNA of the CDR3 is TGTGCCAGCAGCTTAGGGGGGGCATCAGATACGCAGTATTTT.